Here is one T cell receptor beta chain with its context. Its antigen is not known. Sorted CD4+ subsets: naive, central memory, regulatory, stem cell-like memory (CD45RO/CCR7/CD25/CD127/CD95/CD27 panel). The study reverse transcribed the entire isolated RNA, so it sequenced expressed TCRB transcripts. Clones were sequenced by immunoSEQ multiplex PCR, and TCRdb holds only the in-frame ones, with some missing. The sample consists of roughly 400,000 clones, 11% to 15% of them appearing once. The entry originates in a study of beta chain features in type 1 diabetes. General study results and limits: TCRB CDR3s from Type 1 diabetes patients were moderately but significantly shorter in all four CD4+ subsets. Naive, central memory and Treg TCRB repertoires appeared more alike in patients than in healthy donors.

The sample was naive CD4+ T cells from blood. The origin of this receptor is a man between 25 and 39 years old in good health.

The CDR3 here is CASSLERTGTGVEAFF. Here the CDR3 DNA reads TGTGCCAGCAGCTTAGAGAGAACCGGGACAGGGGTTGAAGCTTTCTTT. The chain has TRBV7-9 and TRBJ1-1; 10 nucleotides line up with TRBD1. This CDR3 is built from 16 residues. Germline CDR1 is SEHNR and CDR2 is FQNEAQ (reference sequence). V shed 1 base and J 7 bases; nucleotides not matched to a gene: 9.